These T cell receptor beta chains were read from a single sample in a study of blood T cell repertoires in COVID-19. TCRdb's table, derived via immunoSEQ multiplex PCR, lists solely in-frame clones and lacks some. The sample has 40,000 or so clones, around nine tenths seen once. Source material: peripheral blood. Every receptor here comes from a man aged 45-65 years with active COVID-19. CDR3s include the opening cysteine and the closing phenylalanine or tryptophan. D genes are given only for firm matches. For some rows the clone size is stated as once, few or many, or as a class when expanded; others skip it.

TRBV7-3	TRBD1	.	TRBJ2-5	TGTGCCAGCAGTTTTACAGGGGGCCGAGAGACCCAGTACTTC	CASSFTGGRETQYF
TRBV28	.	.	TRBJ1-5	TGTGCCAGCAGTTTAAGTACAGGGCGCGTTCAGCCCCAGCATTTT	CASSLSTGRVQPQHF
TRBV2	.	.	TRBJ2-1	TGTGCCAGCACCCTAGACAGATACTACAATGAGCAGTTCTTC	CASTLDRYYNEQFF
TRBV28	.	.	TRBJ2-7	TGTGCCAGCAGGGGCAGTTCCTACGAGCAGTACTTC	CASRGSSYEQYF
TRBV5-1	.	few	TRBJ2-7	TGCGCCAGCAGCTTGTGGGGCGGCTCCTACGAGCAGTACTTC	CASSLWGGSYEQYF
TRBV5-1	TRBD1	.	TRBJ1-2	TGCGCCAGCAGCTTGGGGACAGGATCCAACTATGGCTACACCTTC	CASSLGTGSNYGYTF
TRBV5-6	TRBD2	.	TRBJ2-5	TGTGCCAGCAGCTTCGGCGGGAGAGGCCAAGAGACCCAGTACTTC	CASSFGGRGQETQYF
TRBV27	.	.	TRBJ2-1	TGTGCCAGCAGCTTGGCGCCAGGGTCCTACAATGAGCAGTTCTTC	CASSLAPGSYNEQFF
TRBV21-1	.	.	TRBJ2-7	TGTGCCAGCAGCCTTCGAAGGACAGGGTCCTACGAGCAGTACTTC	CASSLRRTGSYEQYF
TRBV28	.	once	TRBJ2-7	TGTGCCAGCAGTTACGACTCCGAGCAGTACTTC	CASSYDSEQYF
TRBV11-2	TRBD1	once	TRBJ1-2	TGTGCCAGCAGCTTACCCATAGGAGGGGGCAAGGGCTACACCTTC	CASSLPIGGGKGYTF
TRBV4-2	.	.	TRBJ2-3	TGTGCCAGCAGCCGGCGGGGCGGACCTAGCACAGATACGCAGTATTTT	CASSRRGGPSTDTQYF
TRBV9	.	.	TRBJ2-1	TGTGCCAGCAGCCCCGAGGGCGGTCCGGTCAATGAGCAGTTCTTC	CASSPEGGPVNEQFF
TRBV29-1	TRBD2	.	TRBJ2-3	TGCAGCGTTGAGGCAGCGGGAGGGCCTGATACGCAGTATTTT	CSVEAAGGPDTQYF
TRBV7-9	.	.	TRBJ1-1	TGTGCCAGCAGCACCCCTTTAGCTGAAGCTTTCTTT	CASSTPLAEAFF
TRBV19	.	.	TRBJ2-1	TGTGCCAGTACTTTCCGGGGGTCTTACAATGAGCAGTTCTTC	CASTFRGSYNEQFF
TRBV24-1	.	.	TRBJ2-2	TGTGCCACCAGTGATAATGCACTGGGAGATAGGGGGGAGCTGTTTTTT	CATSDNALGDRGELFF
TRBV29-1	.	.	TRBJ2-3	TGCAGCGTTGAAGGTGGGACTCGCGGGAACACAGATACGCAGTATTTT	CSVEGGTRGNTDTQYF
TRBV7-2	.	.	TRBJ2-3	TGTGCCAGCAGTTCCCGGGTTAATACAGATACGCAGTATTTT	CASSSRVNTDTQYF
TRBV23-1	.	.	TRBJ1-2	TGCGCCAGCAGTCGCAGGGCGGGGTACACCTTC	CASSRRAGYTF
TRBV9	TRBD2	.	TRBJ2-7	TGTGCCAGCAGCTCCGGACTAGCGGGAATTCGGGAGCAGTACTTC	CASSSGLAGIREQYF
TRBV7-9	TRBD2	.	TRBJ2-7	TGTGCCAGCAGCTCCTCCCCGGGACTAGCGGCCTACGAGCAGTACTTC	CASSSSPGLAAYEQYF
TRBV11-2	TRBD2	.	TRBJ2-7	TGTGCCAGCAGCTTCATCACTAGCGGATTATACGAGCAGTACTTC	CASSFITSGLYEQYF
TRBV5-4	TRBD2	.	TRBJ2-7	TGTGCCAGCAGCCTCCGGGGGCTAGCGGGCGTCTACGAGCAGTACTTC	CASSLRGLAGVYEQYF
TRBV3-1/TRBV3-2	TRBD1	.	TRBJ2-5	TGTGCCAGCAGGACAGGGGGGAGGGAGACCCAGTACTTC	CASRTGGRETQYF
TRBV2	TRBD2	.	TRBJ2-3	TGTGCCAGCACTGTAGGGTCTAGCGGGAGAACAGATACGCAGTATTTT	CASTVGSSGRTDTQYF
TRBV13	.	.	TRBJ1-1	TGTGCCAGCAGCTCGACAGGAGGAACTGAAGCTTTCTTT	CASSSTGGTEAFF
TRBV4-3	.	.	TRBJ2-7	TGCGCCAGCAGCCAATCAGGGGCCACCAGCTCCTACGAGCAGTACTTC	CASSQSGATSSYEQYF
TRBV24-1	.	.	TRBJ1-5	TGTGCCACCAGTGATTCCCAGGGAAGTCATCAGCCCCAGCATTTT	CATSDSQGSHQPQHF
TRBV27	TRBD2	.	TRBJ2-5	TGTGCCAGCAGTTCCTATCCCCCACTAGCGGGAGTCGAGGAGACCCAGTACTTC	CASSSYPPLAGVEETQYF
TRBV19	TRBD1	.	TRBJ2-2	TGTGCCAGTAGACGGGACAGTTACACCGGGGAGCTGTTTTTT	CASRRDSYTGELFF
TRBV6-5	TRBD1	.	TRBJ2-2	TGTGCCAGCAGACCCAGGGGGCCCGGGGAGCTGTTTTTT	CASRPRGPGELFF
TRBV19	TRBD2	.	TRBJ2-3	TGTGCCACTAATACGGGAGGAAGCACAGATACGCAGTATTTT	CATNTGGSTDTQYF
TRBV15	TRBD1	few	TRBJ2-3	TGTGCCACCAGCTCCGGACAGGGGTCTTGGAATACGCAGTATTTT	CATSSGQGSWNTQYF
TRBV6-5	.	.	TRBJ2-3	TGTGCCAGCAGCTCCCCGGGAGTCACAGATACGCAGTATTTT	CASSSPGVTDTQYF
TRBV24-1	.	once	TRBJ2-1	TGTGCCACCAGTGACCGGGACAATGGCTACAATGAGCAGTTCTTC	CATSDRDNGYNEQFF
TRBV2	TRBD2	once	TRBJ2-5	TGTGCCAGCAGGGGGGGGAGCGGGAGGCGAGAGACCCAGTACTTC	CASRGGSGRRETQYF
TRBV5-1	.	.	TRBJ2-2	TGCGCCAGCAGCTTGACTCAGACTAACACCGGGGAGCTGTTTTTT	CASSLTQTNTGELFF
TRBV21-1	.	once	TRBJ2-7	TGTGCCAGCGGGGGACTAGCGGGAGAAAGGTACGAGCAGTACTTC	CASGGLAGERYEQYF
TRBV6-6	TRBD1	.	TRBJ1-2	TGTGCCACCCTACGGACAGGGAATAACTATGGCTACACCTTC	CATLRTGNNYGYTF
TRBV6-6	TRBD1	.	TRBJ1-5	TGTGCCAGCAGTCCCCGACAGGGAAGCAATCAGCCCCAGCATTTT	CASSPRQGSNQPQHF
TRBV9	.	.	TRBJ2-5	TGTGCCAGCAGCGTAGGGCGGGCGGACCAAGAGACCCAGTACTTC	CASSVGRADQETQYF
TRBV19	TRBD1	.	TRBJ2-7	TGTGCCAGTAGTATAGGGGTCGGGACAGGTGACGAGCAGTACTTC	CASSIGVGTGDEQYF
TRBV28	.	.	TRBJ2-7	TGTGCCAGCAGCTCCGGGACTTTAAGGGAGTACTTC	CASSSGTLREYF
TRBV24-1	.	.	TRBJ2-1	TGTGCCACCAGTGATTTGTACCGAGGTGAGCAGTTCTTC	CATSDLYRGEQFF
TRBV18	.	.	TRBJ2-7	TGTGCCAGCTCAGTACAGAGCTACGAGCAGTACTTC	CASSVQSYEQYF
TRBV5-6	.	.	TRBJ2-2	TGTGCCAGCAGTTCAGGGGCCGGGGAGCTGTTTTTT	CASSSGAGELFF
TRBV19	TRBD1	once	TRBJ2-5	TGTGCCAGTAGTATAGACAGGGGGCGTGAGACCCAGTACTTC	CASSIDRGRETQYF
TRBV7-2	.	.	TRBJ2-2	TGTGCCAGCAGCTCTCCCGGCAAGGGGGCGAACACCGGGGAGCTGTTTTTT	CASSSPGKGANTGELFF
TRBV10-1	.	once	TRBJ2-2	TGCGCCAGTCGGACAGACTTTACCGGGGAGCTGTTTTTT	CASRTDFTGELFF
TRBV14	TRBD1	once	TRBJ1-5	TGTGCCAGCAGCTCCGGGACAGGGTTTGTTGGCAATCAGCCCCAGCATTTT	CASSSGTGFVGNQPQHF
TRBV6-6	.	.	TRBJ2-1	TGTGCCAGTCTCCCGGGGAGCTCCTACAATGAGCAGTTCTTC	CASLPGSSYNEQFF